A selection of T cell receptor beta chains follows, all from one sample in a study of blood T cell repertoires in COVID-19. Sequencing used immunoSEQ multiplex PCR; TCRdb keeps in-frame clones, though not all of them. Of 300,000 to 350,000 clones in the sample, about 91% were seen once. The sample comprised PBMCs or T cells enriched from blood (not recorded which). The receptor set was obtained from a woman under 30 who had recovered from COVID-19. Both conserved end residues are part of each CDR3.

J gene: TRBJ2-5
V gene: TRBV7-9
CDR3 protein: CASSLGGLQETQYF

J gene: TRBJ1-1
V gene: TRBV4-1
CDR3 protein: CASSQGLSTTEAFF

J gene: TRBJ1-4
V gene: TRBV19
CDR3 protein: CASNSRGYEKLFF

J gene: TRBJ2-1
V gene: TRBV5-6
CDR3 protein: CASSLSREVNYNEQFF

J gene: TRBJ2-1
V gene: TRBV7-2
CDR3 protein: CASSLGGRYNEQFF

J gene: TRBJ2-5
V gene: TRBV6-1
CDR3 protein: CASSEEASGSSEETQYF

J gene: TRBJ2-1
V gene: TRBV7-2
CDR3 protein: CASRKGSGTYNEQFF

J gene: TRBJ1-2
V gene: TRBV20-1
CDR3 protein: CSASMGSDYGYTF

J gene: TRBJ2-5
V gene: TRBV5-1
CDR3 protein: CASSPRGGAETQYF

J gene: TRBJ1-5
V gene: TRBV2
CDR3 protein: CASSLQVSNQPQHF

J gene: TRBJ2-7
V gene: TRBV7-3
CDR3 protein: CASSPGSHYEQYF

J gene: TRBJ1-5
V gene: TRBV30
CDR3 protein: CAWSRGQGNQPQHF

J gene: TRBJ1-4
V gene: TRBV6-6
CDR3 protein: CASSSSGQGKLFF

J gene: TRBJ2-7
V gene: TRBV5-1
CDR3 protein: CASSLGPSGTQNYEQYF

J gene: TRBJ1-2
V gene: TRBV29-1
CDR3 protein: CSVEEWSALYTF

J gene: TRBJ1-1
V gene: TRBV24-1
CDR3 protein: CATSDPDRGAFF

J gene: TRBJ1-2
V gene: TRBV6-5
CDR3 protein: CASSPPPDQARGYTF

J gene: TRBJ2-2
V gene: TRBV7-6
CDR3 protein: CASSFSDTNTGELFF

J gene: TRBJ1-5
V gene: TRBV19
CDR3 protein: CASTRSGGHSHQHF

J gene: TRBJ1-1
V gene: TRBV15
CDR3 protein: CATSRVQGGNTEAFF

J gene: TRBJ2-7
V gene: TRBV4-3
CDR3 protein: CASSQDSEGPQYF

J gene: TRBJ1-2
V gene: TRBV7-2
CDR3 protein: CASSFRDRGRGYTF

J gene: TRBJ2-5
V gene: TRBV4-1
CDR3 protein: CASSPLGLTGGNQETQYF

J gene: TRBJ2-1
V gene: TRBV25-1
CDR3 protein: CASSAHTGSNYNEQFF

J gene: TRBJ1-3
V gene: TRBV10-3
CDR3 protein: CAIRTTSGNTIYF

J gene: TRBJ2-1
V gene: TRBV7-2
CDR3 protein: CASSLAGSSYNEQFF

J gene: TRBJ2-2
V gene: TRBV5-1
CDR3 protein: CASSPQLGSYGELFF

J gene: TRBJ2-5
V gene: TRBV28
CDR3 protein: CASTSSSGLQRETQYF

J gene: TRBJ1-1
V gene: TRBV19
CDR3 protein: CASQTGAGVSNTEAFF

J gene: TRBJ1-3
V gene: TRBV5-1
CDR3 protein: CASSLGYRASGNTIYF

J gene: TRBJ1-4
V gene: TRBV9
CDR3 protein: CASSPFGAGPSEKLFF

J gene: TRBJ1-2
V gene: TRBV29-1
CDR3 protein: CSAGTRNYGYTF

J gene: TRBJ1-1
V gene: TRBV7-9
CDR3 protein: CASRRETEAFF

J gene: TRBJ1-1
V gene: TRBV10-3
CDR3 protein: CAITTDRGPREAFF

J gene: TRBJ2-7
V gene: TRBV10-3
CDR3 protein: CAIRDTGLAGYEQYF

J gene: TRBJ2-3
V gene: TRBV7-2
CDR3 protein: CASSLRAGGPADTQYF

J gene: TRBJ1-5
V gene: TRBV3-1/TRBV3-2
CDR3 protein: CASSPTVSLSGQGNQPQHF

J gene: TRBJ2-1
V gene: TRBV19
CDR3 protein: CASSIWTSGRATNEQFF

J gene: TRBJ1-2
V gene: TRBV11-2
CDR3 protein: CASSSYSRDGDYGYTF

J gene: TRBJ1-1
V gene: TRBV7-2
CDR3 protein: CASSARYSPWRTDTEAFF

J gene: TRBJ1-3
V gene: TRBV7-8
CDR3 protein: CASGKLQGARGNTIYF

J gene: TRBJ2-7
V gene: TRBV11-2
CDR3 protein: CASSLVPGGAIQGEQYF

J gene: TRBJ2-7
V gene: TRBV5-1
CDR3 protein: CASGIGTGPYEQYF

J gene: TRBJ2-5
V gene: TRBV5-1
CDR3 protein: CASSLVNSDQETQYF

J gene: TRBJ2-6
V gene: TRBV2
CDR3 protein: CASSEPSGSLTGANVLTF

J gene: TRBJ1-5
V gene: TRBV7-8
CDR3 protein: CASSLAWTVSNQPQHF

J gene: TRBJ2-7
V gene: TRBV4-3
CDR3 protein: CASSYRTGHTYEQYF

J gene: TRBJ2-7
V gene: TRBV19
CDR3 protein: CASSIVLAGSYEQYF

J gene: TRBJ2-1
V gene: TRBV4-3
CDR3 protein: CASSQDRPEGMMAYNEQFF

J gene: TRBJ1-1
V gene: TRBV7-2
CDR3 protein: CASSLAGSLGAEAFF

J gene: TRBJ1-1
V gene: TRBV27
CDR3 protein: CASSLNQGQVNFEAFF

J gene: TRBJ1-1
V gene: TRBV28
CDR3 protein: CASSSPGQGAQAFF

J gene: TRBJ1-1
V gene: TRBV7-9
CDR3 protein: CASTPPGEAFF

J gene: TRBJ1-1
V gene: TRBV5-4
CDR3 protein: CASSLEGQGMNTEAFF